The following is a T cell receptor (beta chain) sequence with its context. This sample is drawn from a study of T cell changes during pregnancy in multiple sclerosis. Using immunoSEQ multiplex PCR, the repertoire was profiled, and TCRdb retains in-frame clones only, with some absent. In the table there are about 73,000 clones, about 92% of which are singletons. Trimming left V 5 bases short and J 6 bases short, with 16 bases between. CDR3 size: 14 residues. Germline V gene lookup returns CDR1 SGHVS and CDR2 FQNEAQ. This sample comprised peripheral blood, obtained in the third trimester of pregnancy. The chain combines TRBV7-8 with TRBJ2-5; D may be TRBD2 (5 bases). This receptor was obtained from a female donor in good health, enrolled as a control in a pregnancy study. CDR3 amino acids: CASSTNLNGKTQYF. The CDR3 nucleotides are TGTGCCAGCAGCACAAACCTTAACGGGAAGACCCAGTACTTC.